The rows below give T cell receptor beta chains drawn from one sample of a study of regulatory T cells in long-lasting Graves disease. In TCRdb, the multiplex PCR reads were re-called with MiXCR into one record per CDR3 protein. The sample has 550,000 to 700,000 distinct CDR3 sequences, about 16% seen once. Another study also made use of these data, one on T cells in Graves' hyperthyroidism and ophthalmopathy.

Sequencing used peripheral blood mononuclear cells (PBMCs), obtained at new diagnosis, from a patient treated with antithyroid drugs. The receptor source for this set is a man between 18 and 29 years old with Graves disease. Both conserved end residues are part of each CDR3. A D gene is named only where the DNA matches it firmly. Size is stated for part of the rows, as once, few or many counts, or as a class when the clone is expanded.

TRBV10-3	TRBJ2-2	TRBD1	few	TGTGCCATCACCGACCCCGGGACAGGGGACACCGGGGAGCTGTTTTTT	CAITDPGTGDTGELFF
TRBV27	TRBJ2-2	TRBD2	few	TGTGCCAGCAGCCATCCCGCCCCCAGCGGGGTTACCGGGGAGCTGTTTTTT	CASSHPAPSGVTGELFF
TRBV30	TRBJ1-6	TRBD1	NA	TGTGCCTGGAGTAGGGGGCCCGATTCACCCCTCCACTTT	CAWSRGPDSPLHF
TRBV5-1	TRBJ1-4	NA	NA	TGCGCCAGCAGCTTGAGGTCTAATGAAAAACTGTTTTTT	CASSLRSNEKLFF
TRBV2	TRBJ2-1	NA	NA	TGTGCCAGCAGTGCATCCCAGGGCTGGTTCCGTGAGCAGTTCTTC	CASSASQGWFREQFF
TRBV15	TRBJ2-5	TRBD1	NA	TGTGCCACCGGTAAAACAAGGGACAGGTTCCGGCGGGATGAGACCCAGTACTTC	CATGKTRDRFRRDETQYF
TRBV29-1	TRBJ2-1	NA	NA	TGCAGCGTTTCAAGCCAAGGGGCGGCGAATGAGCAGTTCTTC	CSVSSQGAANEQFF
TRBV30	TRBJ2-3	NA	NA	TGTGCCTGGAGGACGGGGAATGGGGCAGATACGCAGTATTTT	CAWRTGNGADTQYF
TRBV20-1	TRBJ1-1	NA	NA	TGCAGTGCCAAGAGGGGGGGCACTGAAGCTTTCTTT	CSAKRGGTEAFF
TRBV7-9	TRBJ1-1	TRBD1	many	TGTGCCAGCACCCCGCCCGGGACAGTTGACACTGAAGCTTTCTTT	CASTPPGTVDTEAFF
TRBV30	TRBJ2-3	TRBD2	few	TGTGCCTGGAGGATGACTAGCGGGAGCCCGCGGGGTACGCAGTATTTT	CAWRMTSGSPRGTQYF
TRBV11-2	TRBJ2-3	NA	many	TGTGCCAGCAGCTTAGTCCTGAGGGGGGTCGCGGGAAAGGCAGATACGCAGTATTTT	CASSLVLRGVAGKADTQYF
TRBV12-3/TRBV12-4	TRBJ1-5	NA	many	TGTGCCAGCAGTTCTGGGGGTTCAAGCAATCAGCCCCAGCATTTT	CASSSGGSSNQPQHF
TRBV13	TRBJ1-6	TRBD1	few	TGTGCCAGCAGCTTCGGACAGGGCGAGTCCCTCCACTTT	CASSFGQGESLHF
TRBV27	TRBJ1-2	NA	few	TGTGCCAGCAGTTTATCGACGGATTATGGCTACACCTTC	CASSLSTDYGYTF
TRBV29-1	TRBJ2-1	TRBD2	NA	TGCAGCGTTCTTGGACTAGAGAGCTCCTACAATGAGCAGTTCTTC	CSVLGLESSYNEQFF
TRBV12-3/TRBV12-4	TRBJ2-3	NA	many	TGTGCCAGCAGTCCCGGGCCAACAAGCTTGTCAGATACGCAGTATTTT	CASSPGPTSLSDTQYF
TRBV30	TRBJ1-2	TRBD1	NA	TGTGCCTGGAAGTTTTGGGACAGGGTGGCGAAGGGCTACACCTTC	CAWKFWDRVAKGYTF
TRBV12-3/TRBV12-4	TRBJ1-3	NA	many	TGTGCCAGCAGTCTGTACCGACGGCTGGGACCTGGAAACACCATATATTTT	CASSLYRRLGPGNTIYF
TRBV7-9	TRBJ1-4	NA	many	TGTGCCAGCAGCCCAAAAATGGAGCGGGGGGAAAAACTGTTTTTT	CASSPKMERGEKLFF
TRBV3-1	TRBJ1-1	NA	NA	TGTGCCAGCATCCGGGGGGGGCTTAGTGAAGCTTTCTTT	CASIRGGLSEAFF
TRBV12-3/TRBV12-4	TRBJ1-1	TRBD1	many	TGTGCCAGCAGTCACAGGGGAGGCGGCACTGAAGCTTTCTTT	CASSHRGGGTEAFF
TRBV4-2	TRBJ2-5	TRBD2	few	TGTGCCAGCAGCCAAGGGACCGCTAGCGGGTCGGAGACCCAGTACTTC	CASSQGTASGSETQYF
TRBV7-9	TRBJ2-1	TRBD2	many	TGTGCCAGCAGCTTAGGTAGCGGGAGTTACAATGAGCAGTTCTTC	CASSLGSGSYNEQFF
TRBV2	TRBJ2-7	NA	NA	TGTGCCAGCAGTGAAGTGGCTAACGAGCAGTACTTC	CASSEVANEQYF
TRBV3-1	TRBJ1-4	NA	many	TGTGCCAGCAGCCAAGTAGAGGAAAAACTGTTTTTT	CASSQVEEKLFF
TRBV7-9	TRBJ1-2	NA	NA	TGTGCCGTCGAAAAAGGCCTCTATGGCTACACCTTC	CAVEKGLYGYTF